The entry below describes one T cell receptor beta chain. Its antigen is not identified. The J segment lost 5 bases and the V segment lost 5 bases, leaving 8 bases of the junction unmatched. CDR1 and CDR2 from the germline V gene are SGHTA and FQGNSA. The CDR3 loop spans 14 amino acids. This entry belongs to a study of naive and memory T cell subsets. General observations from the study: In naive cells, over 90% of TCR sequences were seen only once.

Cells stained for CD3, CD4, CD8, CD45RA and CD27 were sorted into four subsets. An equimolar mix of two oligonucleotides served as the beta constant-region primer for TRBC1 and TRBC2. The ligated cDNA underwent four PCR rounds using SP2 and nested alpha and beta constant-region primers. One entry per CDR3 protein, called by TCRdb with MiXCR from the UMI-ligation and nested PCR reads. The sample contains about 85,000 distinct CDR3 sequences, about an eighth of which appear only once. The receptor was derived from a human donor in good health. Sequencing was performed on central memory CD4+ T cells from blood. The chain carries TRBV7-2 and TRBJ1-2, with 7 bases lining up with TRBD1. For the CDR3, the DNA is TGTGCCAGCAGCCCACAGGGGTTGGGGTATGGCTACACCTTC. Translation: CASSPQGLGYGYTF.